This T cell receptor (beta chain) was recorded in a study of blood T cell repertoires in COVID-19. Trimming cost V 8 bases and J 4 bases, with 14 bases left between them. CDR3 size: 13 residues. Germline CDR1 and CDR2: LNHDA and SQIVND (reference sequence). Per the authors' pipeline: Amplification of reference gene primers provided the estimated nucleated cell counts. Profiled with immunoSEQ multiplex PCR; TCRdb holds only in-frame clones, not every one. V and J calls and clone size follow that table, whereas D and trimming were derived from the DNA. Of over 85,000 clones listed, around four fifths are singletons.

This receptor was identified in a man aged 40-49 years with active or convalescent COVID-19. The specimen was peripheral blood. The chain recombines TRBV19 with TRBJ1-1; a possible D gene is TRBD1 (5 bases). The chain's CDR3 is CASVQGVSTEAFF. CDR3 bases: TGTGCCAGTGTTCAGGGCGTCAGCACTGAAGCTTTCTTT.